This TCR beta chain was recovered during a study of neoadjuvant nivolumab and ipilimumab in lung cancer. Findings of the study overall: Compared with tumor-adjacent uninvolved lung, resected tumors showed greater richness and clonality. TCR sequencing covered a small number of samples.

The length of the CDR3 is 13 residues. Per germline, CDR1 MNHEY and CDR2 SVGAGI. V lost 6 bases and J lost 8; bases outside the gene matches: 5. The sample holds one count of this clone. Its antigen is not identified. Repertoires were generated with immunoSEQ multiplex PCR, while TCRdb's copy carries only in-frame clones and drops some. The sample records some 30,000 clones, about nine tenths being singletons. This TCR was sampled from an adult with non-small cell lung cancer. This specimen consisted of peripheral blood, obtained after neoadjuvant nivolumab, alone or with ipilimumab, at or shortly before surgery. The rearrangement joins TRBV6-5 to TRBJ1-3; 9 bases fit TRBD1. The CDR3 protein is CASSNDRGDTIYF. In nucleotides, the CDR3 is TGTGCCAGCAGCAACGACAGGGGGGACACCATATATTTT.